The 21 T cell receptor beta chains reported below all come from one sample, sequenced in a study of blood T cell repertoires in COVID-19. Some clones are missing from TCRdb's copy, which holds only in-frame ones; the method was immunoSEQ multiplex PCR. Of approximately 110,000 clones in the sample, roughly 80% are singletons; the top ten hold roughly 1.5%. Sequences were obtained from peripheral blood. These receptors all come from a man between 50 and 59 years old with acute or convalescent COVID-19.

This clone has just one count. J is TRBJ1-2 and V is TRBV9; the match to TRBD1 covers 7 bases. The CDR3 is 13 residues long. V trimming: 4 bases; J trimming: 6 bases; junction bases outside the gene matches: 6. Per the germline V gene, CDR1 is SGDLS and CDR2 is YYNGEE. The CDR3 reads CASSSRGANGYTF. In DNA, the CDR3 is TGTGCCAGCAGCAGCAGGGGGGCAAATGGCTACACCTTC. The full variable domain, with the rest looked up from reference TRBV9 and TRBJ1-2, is DSGVTQTPKHLITATGQRVTLRCSPRSGDLSVYWYQQSLDQGLQFLIQYYNGEERAKGNILERFSAQQFPDLHSELNLSSLELGDSALYFCASSSRGANGYTFGSGTRLTVV.

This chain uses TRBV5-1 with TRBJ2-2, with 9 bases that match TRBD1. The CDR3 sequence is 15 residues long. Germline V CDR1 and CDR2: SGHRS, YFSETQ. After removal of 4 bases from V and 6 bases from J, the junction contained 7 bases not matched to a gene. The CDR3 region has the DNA TGCGCCAGCAGCGGGACAGGGTTAAAGTCCGGGGAGCTGTTTTTT. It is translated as CASSGTGLKSGELFF.

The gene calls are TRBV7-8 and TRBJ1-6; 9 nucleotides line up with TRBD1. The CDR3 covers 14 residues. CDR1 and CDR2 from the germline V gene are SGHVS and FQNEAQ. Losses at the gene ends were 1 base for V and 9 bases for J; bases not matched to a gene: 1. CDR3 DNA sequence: TGTGCCAGCAGCTTAGGACAGGGGGGTTCACCCCTCCACTTT. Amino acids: CASSLGQGGSPLHF.

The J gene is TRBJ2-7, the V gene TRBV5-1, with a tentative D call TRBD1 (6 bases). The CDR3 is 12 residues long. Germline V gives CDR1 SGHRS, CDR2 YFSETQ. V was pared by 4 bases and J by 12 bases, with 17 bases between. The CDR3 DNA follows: TGCGCCAGCAGCGGTGATACAGGGATTCGGTACTTC. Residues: CASSGDTGIRYF.

CDR3 sequence: CASSAGTAGQYF. The CDR3 coding sequence is TGTGCCAGCAGCGCAGGGACAGCTGGGCAGTACTTC. The chain couples TRBV2 to TRBJ2-7, with 7 bases lining up with TRBD1. Germline loops: CDR1 SNHLY, CDR2 FYNNEI. The CDR3 length is 12 residues. With 6 bases clipped from V and 9 bases from J, the junction kept 8 bases outside the gene matches.

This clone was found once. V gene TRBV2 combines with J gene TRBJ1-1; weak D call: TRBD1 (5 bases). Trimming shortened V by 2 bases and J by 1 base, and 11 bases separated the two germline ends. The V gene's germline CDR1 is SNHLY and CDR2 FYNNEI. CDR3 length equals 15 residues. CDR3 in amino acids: CASSELGGRNTEAFF. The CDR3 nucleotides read TGTGCCAGCAGTGAACTGGGGGGGAGGAACACTGAAGCTTTCTTT.

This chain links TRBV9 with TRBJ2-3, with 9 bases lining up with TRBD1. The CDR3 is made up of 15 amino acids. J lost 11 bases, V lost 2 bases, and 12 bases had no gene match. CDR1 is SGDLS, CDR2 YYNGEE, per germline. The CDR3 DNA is TGTGCCAGCAGCGTTGACAGGGGGATTAAATACGGGCAGTATTTT. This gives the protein CASSVDRGIKYGQYF.

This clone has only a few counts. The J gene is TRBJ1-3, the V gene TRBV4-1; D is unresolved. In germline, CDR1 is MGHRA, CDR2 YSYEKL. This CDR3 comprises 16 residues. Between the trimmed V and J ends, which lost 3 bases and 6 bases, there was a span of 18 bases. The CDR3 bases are TGCGCCAGCAGCCAGCCCGGTCGGGAATACGAAAACACCATATATTTT. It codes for CASSQPGREYENTIYF.

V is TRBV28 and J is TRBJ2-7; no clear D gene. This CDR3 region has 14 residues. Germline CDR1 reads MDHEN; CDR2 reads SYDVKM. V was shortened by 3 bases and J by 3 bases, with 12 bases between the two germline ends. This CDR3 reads CASSFIDNHYEQYF. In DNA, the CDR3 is TGTGCCAGCAGTTTCATAGACAACCACTACGAGCAGTACTTC.

The CDR3 is CASSWGQGETGELFF. For the CDR3, the DNA is TGTGCCAGCAGTTGGGGACAGGGAGAAACCGGGGAGCTGTTTTTT. The chain uses TRBV5-5 and TRBJ2-2, with 9 bases aligning to TRBD1. J gave up 5 bases and V 5 bases, and 7 bases lay outside the gene matches. This CDR3 has 15 amino acids. CDR1 is SGHKS, CDR2 YYEKEE, per germline (reference sequence).

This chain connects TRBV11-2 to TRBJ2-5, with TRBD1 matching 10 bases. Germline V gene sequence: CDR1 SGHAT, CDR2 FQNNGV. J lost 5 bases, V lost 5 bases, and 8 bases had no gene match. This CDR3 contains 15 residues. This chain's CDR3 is CASSLRQGARETQYF. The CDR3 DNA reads TGTGCCAGCAGCCTCCGACAGGGGGCGAGGGAGACCCAGTACTTC.

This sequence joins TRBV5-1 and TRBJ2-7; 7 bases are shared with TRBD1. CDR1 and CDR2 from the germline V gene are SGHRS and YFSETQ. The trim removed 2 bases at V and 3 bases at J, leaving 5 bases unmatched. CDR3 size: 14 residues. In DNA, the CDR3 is TGCGCCAGCAGCTTAGGGGGCGCGGACTACGAGCAGTACTTC. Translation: CASSLGGADYEQYF.

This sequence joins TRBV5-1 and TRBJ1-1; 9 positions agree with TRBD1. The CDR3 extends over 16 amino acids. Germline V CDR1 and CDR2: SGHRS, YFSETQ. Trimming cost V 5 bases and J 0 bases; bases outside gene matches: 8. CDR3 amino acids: CASSLSDRGMNTEAFF. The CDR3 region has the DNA TGCGCCAGCAGTCTATCGGACAGGGGTATGAACACTGAAGCTTTCTTT.

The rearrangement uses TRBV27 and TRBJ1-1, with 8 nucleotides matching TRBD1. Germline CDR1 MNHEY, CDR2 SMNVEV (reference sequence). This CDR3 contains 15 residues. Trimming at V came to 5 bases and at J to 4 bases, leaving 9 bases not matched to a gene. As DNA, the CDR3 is TGTGCCAGCAGTCGTGACAGGGGCCTCTCCACTGAAGCTTTCTTT. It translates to CASSRDRGLSTEAFF.

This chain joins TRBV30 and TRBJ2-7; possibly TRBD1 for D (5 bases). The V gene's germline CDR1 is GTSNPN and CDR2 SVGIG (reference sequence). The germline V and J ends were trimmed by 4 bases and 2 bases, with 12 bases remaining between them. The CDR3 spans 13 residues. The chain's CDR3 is CAWTPAGTYEQYF. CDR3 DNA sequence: TGTGCCTGGACCCCGGCAGGGACCTACGAGCAGTACTTC.

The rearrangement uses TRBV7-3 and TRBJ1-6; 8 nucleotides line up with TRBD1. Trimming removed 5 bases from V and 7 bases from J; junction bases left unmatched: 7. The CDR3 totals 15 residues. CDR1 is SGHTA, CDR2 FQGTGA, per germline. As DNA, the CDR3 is TGTGCCAGCAGCCAGGGGGCCTCGCTAAATTCACCCCTCCACTTT. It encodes CASSQGASLNSPLHF.

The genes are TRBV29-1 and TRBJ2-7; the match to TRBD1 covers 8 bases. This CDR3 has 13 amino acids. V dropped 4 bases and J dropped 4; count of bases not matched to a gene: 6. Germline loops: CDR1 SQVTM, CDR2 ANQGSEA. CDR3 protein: CSVGGQVKYEQYF. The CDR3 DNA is TGCAGCGTTGGGGGACAGGTGAAGTACGAGCAGTACTTC.

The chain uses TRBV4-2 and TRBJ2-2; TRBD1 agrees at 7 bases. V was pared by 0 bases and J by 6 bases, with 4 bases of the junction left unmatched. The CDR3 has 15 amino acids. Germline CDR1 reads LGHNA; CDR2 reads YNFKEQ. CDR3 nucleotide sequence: TGTGCCAGCAGCCAAGAGACAGGGTTACCCGGGGAGCTGTTTTTT. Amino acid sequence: CASSQETGLPGELFF.

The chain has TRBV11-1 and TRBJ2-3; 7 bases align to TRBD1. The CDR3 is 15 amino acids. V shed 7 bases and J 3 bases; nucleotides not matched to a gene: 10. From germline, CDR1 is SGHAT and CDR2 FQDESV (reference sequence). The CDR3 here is CASNRGGQLTDTQYF. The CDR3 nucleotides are TGTGCCAGCAACCGAGGGGGACAGCTAACAGATACGCAGTATTTT.

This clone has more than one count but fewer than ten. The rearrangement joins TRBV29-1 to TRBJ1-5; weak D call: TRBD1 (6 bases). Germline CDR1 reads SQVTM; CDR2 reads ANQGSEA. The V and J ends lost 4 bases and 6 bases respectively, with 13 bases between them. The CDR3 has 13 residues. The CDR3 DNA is TGCAGCGTTGGACCGGGGGGCGGTCAGCCCCAGCATTTT. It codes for CSVGPGGGQPQHF.

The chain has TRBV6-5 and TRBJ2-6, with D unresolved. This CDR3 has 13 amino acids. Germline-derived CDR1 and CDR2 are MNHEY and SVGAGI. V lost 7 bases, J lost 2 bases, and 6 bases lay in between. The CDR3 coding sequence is TGTGCCAGCACCTTAACTGGGGCCAACGTCCTGACTTTC. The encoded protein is CASTLTGANVLTF.